This TCR beta chain derives from a study of T cell repertoires in cytomegalovirus infection. In regard to this clonotype: Its antigen remains unidentified.

TCRdb passed the reads through MiXCR, listing each CDR3 protein once. The repertoire consists of approximately 110,000 distinct CDR3 sequences, with 35% to 50% occurring once and the leading ten covering about 74%. V was clipped by 5 bases and J by 3 bases; unmatched bases: 7. This CDR3 comprises 15 residues. Germline lookup yields CDR1 SEHNR and CDR2 FQNEAQ (reference sequence). This chain uses TRBV7-9 with TRBJ1-5, with TRBD1 matching over 7 bases. Specimen: CD8+ T cells from cultured PBMCs, collected from culture after CMV antigen stimulation. The receptor was isolated from a human donor in good health (CMV status not recorded). Some clones in this sample may be carry-over from other donors' samples. For the CDR3, the DNA is TGTGCCAGCAGCCCTGGGGGACAGTTCAATCAGCCCCAGCATTTT. It yields the protein CASSPGGQFNQPQHF. The variable domain in full, with the rest retrieved from reference TRBV7-9 and TRBJ1-5, is DTGVSQNPRHKITKRGQNVTFRCDPISEHNRLYWYRQTLGQGPEFLTYFQNEAQLEKSRLLSDRFSAERPKGSFSTLEIQRTEQGDSAMYLCASSPGGQFNQPQHFGDGTRLSIL.